The clone carrying this T cell receptor (beta chain) was detected only a few times. The antigen is undetermined. Combining iRepertoire HTBI primers with Arm-PCR of CDR3 regions, the authors built TCR beta libraries. In the authors' workflow: Across all samples, approximately 68 TRBV segments and 11 to 15 TRBJ segments were identified. One entry per CDR3 protein results from TCRdb running MiXCR on the multiplex PCR reads. TCRdb, not the original authors, processed these V and J calls. Of hundreds of thousands of distinct CDR3 sequences listed, 21% are singletons. Between the trimmed V and J ends, which lost 10 bases and 4 bases, there was a span of 16 bases. CDR1 is SGHAT, CDR2 FQNNGV, per germline. The CDR3 is 14 amino acids. Time point specified: persistent/refractory GD, antithyroid drugs over 5 years with positive TRAb. The TCR library used RNA extracted from PBMCs. This sample is part of a study of regulatory T cells in long-lasting Graves disease. About the study: Over-5-year antithyroid drug use with positive TSH receptor antibodies defined persistent Graves' disease in the study.

General observations from the study: Newly diagnosed disease favored TRBV20-1 and TRBJ2-1 over persistent disease. Since the sample size was small, accuracy may have been reduced.

The TCR comes from a female donor with Graves disease. This rearrangement joins TRBV11-2 to TRBJ2-2; unclear D gene. The sequencing here drew on peripheral blood mononuclear cells (PBMCs), taken when the disease was refractory, from a patient treated with antithyroid drugs. The CDR3 DNA follows: TGTGCCAACCATCTGTCGGATGGCACCGGGGAGCTGTTTTTT. This codes for CANHLSDGTGELFF. Full variable domain (missing parts from reference TRBV11-2 and TRBJ2-2): EAGVAQSPRYKIIEKRQSVAFWCNPISGHATLYWYQQILGQGPKLLIQFQNNGVVDDSQLPKDRFSAERLKGVDSTLKIQPAKLEDSAVYLCANHLSDGTGELFFGEGSRLTVL.